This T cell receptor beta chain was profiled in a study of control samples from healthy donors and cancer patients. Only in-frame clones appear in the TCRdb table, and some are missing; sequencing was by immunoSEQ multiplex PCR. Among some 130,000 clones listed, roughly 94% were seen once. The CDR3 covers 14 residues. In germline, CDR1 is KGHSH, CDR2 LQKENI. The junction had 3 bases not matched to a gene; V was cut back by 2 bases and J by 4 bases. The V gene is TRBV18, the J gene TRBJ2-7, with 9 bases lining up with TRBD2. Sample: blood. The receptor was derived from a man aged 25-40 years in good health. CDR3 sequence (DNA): TGTGCCAGCTCACCAGCGGGGGGGGCGTACGAGCAGTACTTC. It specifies CASSPAGGAYEQYF.